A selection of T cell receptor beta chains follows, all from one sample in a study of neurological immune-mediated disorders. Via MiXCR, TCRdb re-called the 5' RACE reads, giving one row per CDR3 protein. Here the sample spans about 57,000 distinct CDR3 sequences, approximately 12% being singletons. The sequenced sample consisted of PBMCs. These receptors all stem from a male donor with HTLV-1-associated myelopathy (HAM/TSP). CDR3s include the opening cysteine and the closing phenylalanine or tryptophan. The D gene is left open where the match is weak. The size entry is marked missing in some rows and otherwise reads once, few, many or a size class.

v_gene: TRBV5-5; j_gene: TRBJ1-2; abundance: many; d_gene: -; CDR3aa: CASRVGVTVGDRGYTF; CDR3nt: TGTGCCAGCAGGGTTGGGGTGACCGTTGGGGATAGAGGCTACACCTTC
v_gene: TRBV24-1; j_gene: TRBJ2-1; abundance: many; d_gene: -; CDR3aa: CATSREHPSYNEQFF; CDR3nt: TGTGCCACCAGTCGGGAACACCCTTCCTACAATGAGCAGTTCTTC
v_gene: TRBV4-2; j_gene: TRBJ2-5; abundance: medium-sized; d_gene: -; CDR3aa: CASSQEGQQETQYF; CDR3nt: TGTGCCAGCAGCCAAGAAGGGCAGCAAGAGACCCAGTACTTC
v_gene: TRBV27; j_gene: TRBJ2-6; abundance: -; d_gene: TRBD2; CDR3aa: CASSRTSGITSGANVLTF; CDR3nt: TGTGCCAGCAGCCGGACTAGCGGGATCACCTCTGGGGCCAACGTCCTGACTTTC
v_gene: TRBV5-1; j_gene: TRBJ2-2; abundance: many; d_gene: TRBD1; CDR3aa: CASSLGQGYTGELFF; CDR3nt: TGCGCCAGCAGCTTGGGACAGGGCTACACCGGGGAGCTGTTTTTT
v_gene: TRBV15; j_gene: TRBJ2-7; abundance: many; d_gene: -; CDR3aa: CATSRGRTSYEQYF; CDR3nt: TGTGCCACCAGCAGAGGACGGACCTCCTACGAGCAGTACTTC
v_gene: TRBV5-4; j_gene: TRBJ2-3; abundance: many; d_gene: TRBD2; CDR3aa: CASSAGTSGGARDTQYF; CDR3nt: TGTGCCAGCAGCGCAGGGACTAGCGGGGGGGCGAGAGATACGCAGTATTTT
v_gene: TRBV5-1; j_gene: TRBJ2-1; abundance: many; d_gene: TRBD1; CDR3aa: CASSRWDSRDEQFF; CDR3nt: TGCGCCAGCAGTCGATGGGACAGTCGCGATGAGCAGTTCTTC
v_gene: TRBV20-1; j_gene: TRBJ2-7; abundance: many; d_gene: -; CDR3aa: CSATPATFTYEQYF; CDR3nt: TGCAGTGCTACCCCGGCCACCTTTACCTACGAGCAGTACTTC
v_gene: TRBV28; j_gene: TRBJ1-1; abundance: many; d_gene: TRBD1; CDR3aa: CASSWDRGRRTEAFF; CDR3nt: TGTGCCAGCAGCTGGGACAGGGGGCGACGAACTGAAGCTTTCTTT
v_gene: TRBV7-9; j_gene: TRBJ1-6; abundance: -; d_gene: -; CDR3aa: CASSLGAGIPNSPLHF; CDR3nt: TGTGCCAGCAGCTTAGGAGCCGGGATCCCCAATTCACCCCTCCACTTT
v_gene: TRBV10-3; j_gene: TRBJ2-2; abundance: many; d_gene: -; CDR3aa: CAISESVGGNTGELFF; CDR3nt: TGTGCCATCAGTGAGTCTGTCGGGGGGAACACCGGGGAGCTGTTTTTT
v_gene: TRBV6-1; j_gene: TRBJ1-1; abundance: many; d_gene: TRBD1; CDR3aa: CASVQGQGAFAAFF; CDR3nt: TGTGCCAGCGTACAGGGACAGGGGGCGTTTGCGGCTTTCTTT
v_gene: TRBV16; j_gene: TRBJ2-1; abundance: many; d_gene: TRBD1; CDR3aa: CASSLQGQGNNEQFF; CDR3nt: TGTGCCAGCAGCCTCCAGGGACAGGGCAACAATGAGCAGTTCTTC
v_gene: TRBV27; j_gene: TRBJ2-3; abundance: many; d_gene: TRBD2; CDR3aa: CASSPGPGLGSDTQYF; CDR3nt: TGTGCCAGCAGCCCGGGGCCGGGACTAGGGTCAGATACGCAGTATTTT
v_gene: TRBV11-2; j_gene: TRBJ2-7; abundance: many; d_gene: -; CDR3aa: CASSHSPGFYEQYF; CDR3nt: TGTGCCAGCAGCCATTCACCGGGGTTTTACGAGCAGTACTTC
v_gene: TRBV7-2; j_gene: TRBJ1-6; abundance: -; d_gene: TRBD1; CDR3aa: CASTLQGRSTPPHF; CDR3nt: TGTGCCAGCACCTTACAGGGGCGGTCCACACCCCCCCACTTT
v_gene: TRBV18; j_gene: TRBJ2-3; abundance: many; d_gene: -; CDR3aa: CASSPNADTDTQYF; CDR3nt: TGTGCCAGCTCACCTAACGCGGACACAGATACGCAGTATTTT
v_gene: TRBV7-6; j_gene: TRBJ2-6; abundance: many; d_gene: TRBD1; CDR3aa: CASSAQGSGANVLTF; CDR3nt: TGTGCCAGCAGCGCACAGGGGTCTGGGGCCAACGTCCTGACTTTC
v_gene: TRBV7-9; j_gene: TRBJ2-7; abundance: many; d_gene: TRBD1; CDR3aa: CASSPWTGGRSYEQYF; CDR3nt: TGTGCCAGCAGCCCGTGGACAGGGGGTCGGTCCTACGAGCAGTACTTC
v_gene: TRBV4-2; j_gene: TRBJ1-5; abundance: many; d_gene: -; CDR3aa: CASSQDNGDQPQHF; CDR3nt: TGTGCCAGCAGCCAAGATAATGGCGATCAGCCCCAGCATTTT
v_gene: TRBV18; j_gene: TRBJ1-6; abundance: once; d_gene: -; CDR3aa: CASSTGRVDFSPLHF; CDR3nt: TGTGCCAGCTCGACGGGAAGGGTCGACTTTTCACCCCTCCACTTT
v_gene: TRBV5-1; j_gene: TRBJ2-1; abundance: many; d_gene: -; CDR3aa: CASSLRVQGDYNEQFF; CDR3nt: TGCGCCAGCAGCTTGCGGGTGCAGGGCGATTACAATGAGCAGTTCTTC
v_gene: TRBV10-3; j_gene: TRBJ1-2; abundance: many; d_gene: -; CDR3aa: CAITSSLLANYGYTF; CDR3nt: TGTGCCATCACGAGTAGTCTTTTAGCTAACTATGGCTACACCTTC
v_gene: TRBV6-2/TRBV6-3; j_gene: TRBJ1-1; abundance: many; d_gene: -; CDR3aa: CASSDPGRTEAFF; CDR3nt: TGTGCCAGCAGTGACCCAGGGAGGACTGAAGCTTTCTTT